Shown below are 30 T cell receptor beta chains from a single sample sequenced in a study of T cell repertoires in cytomegalovirus infection. Antigens of these TCRs are unknown. TCRdb processed the reads anew with MiXCR; each CDR3 protein has one entry. The data hold some 800,000 distinct CDR3 sequences, with just under 30% observed a single time. Sequencing was performed on cultured CD8+ T cells from PBMCs, taken from culture after CMV antigen stimulation. The receptors stem from a human donor in good health (CMV status not recorded). Some clones in this sample may be carry-over from other donors' samples.

This clonotype has more than one count but fewer than ten. As DNA, the CDR3 is TGTGCCAGCAGTTACGGGGGTAGCCCCCGGCTCAACAATGAAAAACTGTTTTTT. This sequence encodes CASSYGGSPRLNNEKLFF. This sequence joins TRBV6-6 and TRBJ1-4, with D possibly matching TRBD1 (5 bases). The CDR3 sequence is 18 residues long. Trimming left V 2 bases short and J 5 bases short, with 21 bases between. Germline CDR1 MNHNY, CDR2 SVGAGI (reference sequence).

The sample holds many counts of this clonotype. The rearrangement joins TRBV7-2 to TRBJ1-1; no clear D. The CDR3 consists of 13 residues. Germline CDR1 is SGHTA and CDR2 is FQGNSA. With 5 bases removed from V and 3 bases from J, the gap between germline ends came to 10 bases. In nucleotides, the CDR3 is TGTGCCAGCAGCACCAGTGTGTACACTGAAGCTTTCTTT. Encoded protein: CASSTSVYTEAFF.

This chain connects TRBV12-3 or TRBV12-4 to TRBJ2-7; TRBD1 aligns across 9 bases. CDR3 length equals 16 residues. Trimming cost V 1 base and J 2 bases; bases outside gene matches: 6. CDR3 in DNA: TGTGCCAGCAGTTTAGTGGGACAGGGTAACCCCTACGAGCAGTACTTC. As protein: CASSLVGQGNPYEQYF.

This clonotype was seen a few times. The J gene is TRBJ2-1, the V gene TRBV7-8; D is uncertain. V was clipped by 1 base and J by 4 bases, with 8 bases between them. The CDR3 covers 14 residues. Germline CDR1 is SGHVS and CDR2 is FQNEAQ. In DNA, the CDR3 is TGTGCCAGCAGCTTAGTGGGCCGTTACAATGAGCAGTTCTTC. Translation gives CASSLVGRYNEQFF. Full variable domain (remainder filled in from reference TRBV7-8 and TRBJ2-1): GAGVSQSPRYKVAKRGQDVALRCDPISGHVSLFWYQQALGQGPEFLTYFQNEAQLDKSGLPSDRFFAERPEGSVSTLKIQRTQQEDSAVYLCASSLVGRYNEQFFGPGTRLTVL.

The chain combines TRBV5-6 with TRBJ1-3; D remains ambiguous. Germline values: CDR1 SGHDT, CDR2 YYEEEE. The CDR3 contains 15 residues. Trimming removed 2 bases at V and 2 bases at J, with 11 bases between. CDR3 amino acids: CASSFGLSAGNTIYF. CDR3 nucleotide sequence: TGTGCCAGCAGCTTCGGCCTCAGCGCTGGAAACACCATATATTTT.

V is TRBV24-1 and J is TRBJ2-5; D call uncertain. With 0 bases removed from V and 2 bases from J, the gap between germline ends came to 15 bases. The CDR3 has 17 amino acids. Germline assignment: CDR1 KGHDR and CDR2 SFDVKD. CDR3 sequence reads: CATSDLKNRAEQETQYF. In nucleotides, the CDR3 is TGTGCCACCAGTGATTTGAAAAATAGGGCCGAACAAGAGACCCAGTACTTC.

This clonotype was observed a handful of times. This chain links TRBV7-6 with TRBJ2-3; D may be TRBD2 (6 bases). Trimming stripped 1 base from V and 0 bases from J, with 23 bases between. Germline CDR1 is SGHVS and CDR2 is FNYEAQ. The CDR3 has 20 residues. CDR3: CASSLGPGDSGVSSTDTQYF. The CDR3 DNA reads as TGTGCCAGCAGCTTAGGGCCGGGAGATAGCGGAGTTTCTAGCACAGATACGCAGTATTTT.

This clonotype was recorded at least ten times. CDR3 protein: CASSLLAGDTETQYF. CDR3 in DNA: TGTGCCAGCAGCTTACTAGCGGGGGACACAGAGACCCAGTACTTC. This chain links TRBV7-8 with TRBJ2-5, with TRBD2 matching 10 bases. The length of the CDR3 is 15 residues. J lost 4 bases, V lost 2 bases, and 4 bases had no gene match. Germline loops: CDR1 SGHVS, CDR2 FQNEAQ.

This clonotype has a handful of counts. This chain uses TRBV7-9 with TRBJ2-1, with 10 nucleotides matching TRBD2. Germline values: CDR1 SEHNR, CDR2 FQNEAQ (reference sequence). This CDR3 is built from 13 residues. The CDR3 nucleotides are TGTGCGCTATCAGCGGGGGGGATAGATGAGCAGTTCTTC. It is translated as CALSAGGIDEQFF.

This clonotype was seen a few times. The V call is TRBV5-5, the J call TRBJ2-4; tentative D call: TRBD1 (6 bases). Trimming cost V 4 bases and J 7 bases, with 18 bases left between them. The CDR3 sequence is 15 residues long. Per the germline V gene, CDR1 is SGHKS and CDR2 is YYEKEE (reference sequence). The CDR3 bases are TGTGCCAGCAGCCAACTACAGGGATTATGGAACATTCAGTACTTC. Translated: CASSQLQGLWNIQYF.

This clonotype was counted between two and nine times. This sequence joins TRBV20-1 and TRBJ2-7; tentatively, D is TRBD2 (5 bases). Trimming removed 6 bases from V and 3 bases from J, with 21 bases in between. The CDR3 has 15 residues. CDR1 and CDR2 from the germline V gene are DFQATT and SNEGSKA (reference sequence). Here the CDR3 reads CSANSLGEWDYEQYF. The CDR3 nucleotides are TGCAGTGCCAATTCCCTCGGGGAGTGGGACTACGAGCAGTACTTC.

This clonotype was recorded at least ten times. The chain recombines TRBV7-8 with TRBJ1-1; the match to TRBD1 covers 7 bases. Germline assignment: CDR1 SGHVS and CDR2 FQNEAQ. The CDR3 runs 16 residues. The J segment lost 1 base and the V segment lost 5 bases, leaving 10 bases of the junction unmatched. The CDR3 loop is CASSPKQGLGNTEAFF. The CDR3 region has the DNA TGTGCCAGCAGCCCGAAACAGGGGTTGGGGAACACTGAAGCTTTCTTT.

About this clonotype itself: One end of the junction fails to match germline, which may point to a read error. The chain combines TRBV7-6 with TRBJ1-3, with D unclear. CDR3 size: 14 residues. In germline, CDR1 is SGHVS, CDR2 FNYEAQ. CDR3 amino acids: CAGSYPGSGNTIYF. CDR3 nucleotide sequence: TGTGCCGGCAGCTACCCGGGCTCTGGAAACACCATATATTTT. Together with reference TRBV7-6 and TRBJ1-3, the CDR3 gives the full variable domain: GAGVSQSPRYKVTKRGQDVALRCDPISGHVSLYWYRQALGQGPEFLTYFNYEAQQDKSGLPNDRFSAERPEGSISTLTIQRTEQRDSAMYRCAGSYPGSGNTIYFGEGSWLTVV.

The chain has TRBV12-5 and TRBJ1-5, with 9 bases fitting TRBD1. Germline loops: CDR1 LGHNT, CDR2 FRNRAP. V lost 7 bases to trimming and J lost 3 bases; unmatched junction nucleotides: 10. The CDR3 length is 16 residues. CDR3 sequence reads: CASVLSGTGNNQPQHF. CDR3 nucleotides: TGTGCTAGTGTTCTCTCCGGGACAGGGAACAATCAGCCCCAGCATTTT.

Details on this clonotype: Germline is not matched at one junction end, which may reflect a read error. The CDR3 reads CASSLQLEGGANEPFF. CDR3 DNA sequence: TGTGCCAGCAGCTTACAACTAGAGGGGGGGGCAAATGAGCCGTTCTTC. V is TRBV7-2 and J is TRBJ2-1; maybe TRBD2 (7 bases). The germline V gene encodes CDR1 SGHTA and CDR2 FQGNSA. The CDR3 loop spans 16 amino acids.

The chain couples TRBV11-2 to TRBJ1-5; D not certain. The germline V and J ends were trimmed by 1 base and 5 bases, with 12 bases remaining between them. This CDR3 is built from 15 residues. Looked up from germline, CDR1 is SGHAT and CDR2 is FQNNGV. This chain's CDR3 is CASSLGPSKDQPQHF. Written as DNA, the CDR3 is TGTGCCAGCAGCTTAGGTCCCAGTAAGGATCAGCCCCAGCATTTT.

This clonotype was detected many times. V is TRBV5-6 and J is TRBJ2-2; 15 nucleotides align to TRBD2. This CDR3 has 18 residues. Trimming removed 5 bases from V and 4 bases from J; junction bases left unmatched: 9. Looked up from germline, CDR1 is SGHDT and CDR2 is YYEEEE. Here the CDR3 reads CASRRGLAGGSGTGELFF. The CDR3 DNA sequence: TGTGCCAGCAGACGGGGACTAGCGGGGGGATCGGGCACCGGGGAGCTGTTTTTT.

V usage is TRBV6-2 or TRBV6-3 and J usage is TRBJ2-3; D perhaps matches TRBD2 (5 bases). The CDR3 has 17 residues. Looked up from germline, CDR1 is MNHEY and CDR2 is SVGEGT. Between the trimmed V and J ends, which lost 0 bases and 2 bases, there was a span of 15 bases. The CDR3 loop reads CASSYSEPSPLTDTQYF. The CDR3 region has the DNA TGTGCCAGCAGTTACTCGGAGCCTAGCCCCCTCACAGATACGCAGTATTTT.

This clonotype was recorded at least ten times. This chain joins TRBV6-5 and TRBJ2-2; 9 positions agree with TRBD1. The CDR3 sequence is 14 residues long. The trim removed 7 bases at V and 3 bases at J, leaving 3 bases unmatched. Looked up from germline, CDR1 is MNHEY and CDR2 is SVGAGI. In DNA, the CDR3 is TGTGCCAGCAATGGACAGGGGTACACCGGGGAGCTGTTTTTT. This codes for CASNGQGYTGELFF.

The rearrangement links TRBV5-6 to TRBJ2-7; D ambiguous. V was pared by 0 bases and J by 1 base, with 14 bases between. CDR1 is SGHDT, CDR2 YYEEEE, per germline. The CDR3 totals 16 residues. For the CDR3, the DNA is TGTGCCAGCAGCTTGGGAGGTGGATGGCCATCCTACGAGCAGTACGTC. It specifies CASSLGGGWPSYEQYV.

V and J are TRBV25-1 and TRBJ2-1; D is uncertain. The V and J ends lost 2 bases and 7 bases respectively, with 9 bases between them. Germline-derived CDR1 and CDR2 are MGHDK and SYGVNS. The CDR3 has 13 residues. CDR3 coding DNA: TGTGCCAGCAGTGAAGGGTTGTGGAATGAGCAGTTCTTC. Protein sequence: CASSEGLWNEQFF.

This rearrangement joins TRBV12-3 or TRBV12-4 to TRBJ1-5, with TRBD1 matching over 7 bases. Trimming removed 6 bases from V and 2 bases from J; junction bases left unmatched: 13. This CDR3 is built from 17 residues. This CDR3 reads CASSLGQDLWGNQPQHF. The CDR3 bases are TGTGCCAGCAGCCTAGGACAGGACCTGTGGGGCAATCAGCCCCAGCATTTT.

CDR3 DNA sequence: TGCAGTGCCAAGGCCCGGGGGAGCTCCTACGAGCAGTACGTC. It codes for CSAKARGSSYEQYV. The genes are TRBV20-1 and TRBJ2-7, with D possibly TRBD2 on 6 matching bases. Germline values: CDR1 DFQATT, CDR2 SNEGSKA (reference sequence). V was shortened by 6 bases and J by 0 bases, with 15 bases between the two germline ends. The CDR3 sequence is 14 residues long.

This clonotype was seen repeatedly, ten times or more. The V gene is TRBV7-8, the J gene TRBJ1-4; D may be TRBD1 (5 bases). This CDR3 spans 16 amino acids. Trimming shortened V by 1 base and J by 8 bases, and 17 bases separated the two germline ends. Per the germline V gene, CDR1 is SGHVS and CDR2 is FQNEAQ. The CDR3 DNA follows: TGTGCCAGCAGCTTAGTTGAGGGGCCCGGCGGGGAAAAACTGTTTTTT. Protein: CASSLVEGPGGEKLFF.

The chain is built from TRBV28 and TRBJ2-3; TRBD1 might be the D (6 bases). This CDR3 has 14 residues. Per germline, CDR1 MDHEN and CDR2 SYDVKM. The V and J ends lost 5 bases and 6 bases respectively, with 15 bases between them. CDR3 bases: TGTGCCAGCAGTCAGCCAGGGGATTTTGATACGCAGTATTTT. This encodes CASSQPGDFDTQYF.

This clonotype was counted between two and nine times. The genes are TRBV7-9 and TRBJ1-2; TRBD1 matches at 7 bases. This CDR3 has 18 residues. Per the germline V gene, CDR1 is SEHNR and CDR2 is FQNEAQ (reference sequence). The ends lost 5 bases at V and 0 bases at J; junction bases unmatched: 15. This CDR3 reads CASSPRGNRGFSNYGYTF. CDR3 bases: TGTGCCAGCAGCCCCAGGGGGAACAGGGGATTTTCTAACTATGGCTACACCTTC.

This clonotype was seen only a few times. This chain uses TRBV2 with TRBJ1-2; 8 nucleotides align to TRBD1. The V gene end was trimmed by 6 bases and the J gene end by 0 bases; junction bases not matched to a gene: 9. This CDR3 region has 16 residues. Germline CDR1 and CDR2: SNHLY and FYNNEI. CDR3 nucleotides: TGTGCCAGCAGCGTTGGACAGGGTGAGGCTAACTATGGCTACACCTTC. Encoded protein: CASSVGQGEANYGYTF.

The table lists this clonotype with a few counts. V and J are TRBV7-9 and TRBJ2-1, with TRBD2 identical over 14 bases. Unmatched junction bases numbered 8, after V lost 4 bases and J lost 15 bases. In germline, CDR1 is SEHNR, CDR2 FQNEAQ (reference sequence). The CDR3 is 14 amino acids. CDR3: CASSSGLAGASWFF. The CDR3 DNA follows: TGTGCCAGCAGCTCGGGACTAGCGGGGGCCTCGTGGTTCTTC.

This clonotype was seen ten or more times. The rearrangement links TRBV7-8 to TRBJ2-7; TRBD1 is a possible D gene (5 bases). CDR3 length: 13 amino acids. Per germline, CDR1 SGHVS and CDR2 FQNEAQ. V was pared by 1 base and J by 7 bases, with 11 bases between. The CDR3 DNA follows: TGTGCCAGCAGCTTAGATGGGGCCCAAGAGCAGTACGTC. Encoded protein: CASSLDGAQEQYV.

The V gene is TRBV29-1, the J gene TRBJ1-6; TRBD1 is a possible D gene (5 bases). CDR3 size: 13 residues. Trimming pared 3 bases from V and 8 bases from J, leaving 11 bases between. Germline loops: CDR1 SQVTM, CDR2 ANQGSEA. The CDR3 nucleotides read TGCAGCGTTGAGCAGGGTCCGGATTCACCCCTCCACTTT. This gives the protein CSVEQGPDSPLHF.